A selection of T cell receptor beta chains follows, all from one sample in a study of early T cells in non-severe SARS-CoV-2 infection. One entry per CDR3 protein results from TCRdb running MiXCR on the 5' RACE reads. Seen here are roughly 40,000 distinct CDR3 sequences, under 9.5% observed once, and the top ten hold 8% to 9.5%. Material: whole blood. These receptors were obtained from an adult who was a healthcare worker with PCR-confirmed SARS-CoV-2 infection or an uninfected control (not recorded which). Both conserved end residues are part of each CDR3. D genes are given only for firm matches.

V gene	J gene	D gene	CDR3 protein
TRBV5-1	TRBJ2-4	TRBD1	CASSIRGRGENIQYF
TRBV2	TRBJ2-3	NA	CASSVGGTTDTQYF
TRBV12-3/TRBV12-4	TRBJ2-1	NA	CASSLSGGFSSYNEQFF
TRBV7-2	TRBJ1-6	TRBD1	CASSFTGTERNSPLHF
TRBV20-1	TRBJ2-3	NA	CSARGVGADTQYF
TRBV21-1	TRBJ2-3	NA	CASSKEAGGPDTQYF
TRBV6-5	TRBJ1-5	NA	CASRGTTGNQPQHF
TRBV19	TRBJ1-2	NA	CASSIEVWQGYGYTF
TRBV6-5	TRBJ2-2	NA	CASSYVKGAGELFF
TRBV20-1	TRBJ2-4	NA	CSARVAKNIQYF
TRBV7-2	TRBJ2-1	TRBD1	CASRWTGVNEQFF
TRBV20-1	TRBJ2-7	NA	CSAREGRFSYEQYF
TRBV20-1	TRBJ2-3	TRBD1	CSAEDRGSGTDTQYF